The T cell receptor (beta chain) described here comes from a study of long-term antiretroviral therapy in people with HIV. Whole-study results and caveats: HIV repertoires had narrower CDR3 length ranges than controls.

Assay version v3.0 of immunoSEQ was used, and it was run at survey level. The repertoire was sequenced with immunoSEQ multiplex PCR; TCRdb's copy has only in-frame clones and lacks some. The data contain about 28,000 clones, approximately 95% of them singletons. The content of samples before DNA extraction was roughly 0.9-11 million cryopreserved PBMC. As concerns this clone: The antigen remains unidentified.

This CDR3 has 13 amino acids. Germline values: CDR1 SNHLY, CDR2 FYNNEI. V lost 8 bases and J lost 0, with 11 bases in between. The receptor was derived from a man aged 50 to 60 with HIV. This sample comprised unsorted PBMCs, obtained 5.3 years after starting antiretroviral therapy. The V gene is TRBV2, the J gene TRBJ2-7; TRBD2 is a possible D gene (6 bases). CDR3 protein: CASGGTFSYEQYF. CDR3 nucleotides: TGTGCCAGCGGGGGGACTTTCTCCTACGAGCAGTACTTC. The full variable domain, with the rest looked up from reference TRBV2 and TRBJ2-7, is EPEVTQTPSHQVTQMGQEVILRCVPISNHLYFYWYRQILGQKVEFLVSFYNNEISEKSEIFDDQFSVERPDGSNFTLKIRSTKLEDSAMYFCASGGTFSYEQYFGPGTRLTVT.